This entry is about one TCR beta chain. The data originate from a study of T-cell reconstitution after alpha-beta-depleted transplantation in children. This CDR3 has 12 amino acids. Germline CDR1 reads KGHSH; CDR2 reads LQKENI. Trimming removed 1 base from V and 8 bases from J, with 6 bases in between. Construction of the TCRbeta library involved unique molecular identifiers. TCRdb re-analysed the PCR reads in MiXCR, keeping a single row per CDR3 protein. This sample has hundreds of thousands of distinct CDR3 sequences, with 15% to 20% found just once. Sequenced material: PBMCs, mostly from graft donor cells, taken 360 days after TCRalphabeta/CD19-depleted stem cell transplant. This receptor was obtained from a boy less than two years old who had a stem cell transplant for Wiskott-Aldrich syndrome, so the T cells may come from the graft donor. The rearrangement joins TRBV18 to TRBJ2-1; maybe TRBD2 (5 bases). The CDR3 DNA is TGTGCCAGCTCACCACTAGCGCATGAGCAGTTCTTC. Translating it yields CASSPLAHEQFF.